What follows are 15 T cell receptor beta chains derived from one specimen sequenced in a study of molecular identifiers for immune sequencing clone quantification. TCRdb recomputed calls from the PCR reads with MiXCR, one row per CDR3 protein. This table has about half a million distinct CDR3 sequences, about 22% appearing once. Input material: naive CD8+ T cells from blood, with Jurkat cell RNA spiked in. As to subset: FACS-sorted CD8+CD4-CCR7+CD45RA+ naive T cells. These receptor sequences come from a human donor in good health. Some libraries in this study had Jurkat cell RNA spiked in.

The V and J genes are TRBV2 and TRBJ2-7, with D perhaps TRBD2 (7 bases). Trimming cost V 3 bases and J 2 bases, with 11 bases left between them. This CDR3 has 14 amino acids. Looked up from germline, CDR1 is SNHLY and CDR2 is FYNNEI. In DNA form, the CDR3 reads TGTGCCAGCAGTGAGGGGGGGCTAACCTACGAGCAGTACTTC. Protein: CASSEGGLTYEQYF.

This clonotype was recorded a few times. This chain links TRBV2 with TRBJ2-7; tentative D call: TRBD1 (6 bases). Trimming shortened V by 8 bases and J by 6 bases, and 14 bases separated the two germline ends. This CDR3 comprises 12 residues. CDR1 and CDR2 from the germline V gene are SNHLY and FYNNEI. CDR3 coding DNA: TGTGCCAGCGAAACAGGGATGGGCGAGCAGTACTTC. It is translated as CASETGMGEQYF.

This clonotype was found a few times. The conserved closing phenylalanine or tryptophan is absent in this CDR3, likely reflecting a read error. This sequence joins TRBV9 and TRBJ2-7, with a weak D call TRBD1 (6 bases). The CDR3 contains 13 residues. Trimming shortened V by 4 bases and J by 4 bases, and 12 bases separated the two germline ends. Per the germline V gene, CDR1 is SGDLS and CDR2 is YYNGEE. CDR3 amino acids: CASSPGVGYEQYL. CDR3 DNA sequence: TGTGCCAGCAGCCCAGGGGTTGGGTACGAGCAGTACCTC.

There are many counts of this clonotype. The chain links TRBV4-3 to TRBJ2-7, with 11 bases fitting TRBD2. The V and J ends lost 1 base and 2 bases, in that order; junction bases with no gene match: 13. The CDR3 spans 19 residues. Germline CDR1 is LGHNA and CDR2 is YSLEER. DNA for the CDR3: TGCGCCAGCAGCCAAGTTTCGCTAGCGGGGGGCCCACCGACCTACGAGCAGTACTTC. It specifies CASSQVSLAGGPPTYEQYF.

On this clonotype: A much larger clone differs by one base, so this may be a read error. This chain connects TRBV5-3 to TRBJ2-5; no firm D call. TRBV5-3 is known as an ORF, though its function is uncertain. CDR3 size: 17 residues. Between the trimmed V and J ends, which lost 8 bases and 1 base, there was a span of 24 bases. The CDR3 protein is CASLQVLTGTSQETQYF. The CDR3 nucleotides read TGTGCCAGCCTTCAGGTCCTCACTGGCACCAGCCAAGAGACCCAGTACTTC.

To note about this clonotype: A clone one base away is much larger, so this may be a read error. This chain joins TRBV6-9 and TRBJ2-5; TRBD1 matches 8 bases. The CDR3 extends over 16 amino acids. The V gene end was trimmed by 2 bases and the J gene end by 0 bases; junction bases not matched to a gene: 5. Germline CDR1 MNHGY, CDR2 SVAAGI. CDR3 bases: TGTGCCAGCAGTTATAACAGGGGGATGTACCAAGAGACCCAGTACTTC. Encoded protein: CASSYNRGMYQETQYF.

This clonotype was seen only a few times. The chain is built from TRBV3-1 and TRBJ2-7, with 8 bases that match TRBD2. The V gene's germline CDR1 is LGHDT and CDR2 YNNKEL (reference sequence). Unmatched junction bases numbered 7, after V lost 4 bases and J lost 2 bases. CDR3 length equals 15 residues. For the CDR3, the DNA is TGTGCCAGCAGCCCCATTCTAGCGGGTGCCTACGAGCAGTACTTC. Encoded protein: CASSPILAGAYEQYF.

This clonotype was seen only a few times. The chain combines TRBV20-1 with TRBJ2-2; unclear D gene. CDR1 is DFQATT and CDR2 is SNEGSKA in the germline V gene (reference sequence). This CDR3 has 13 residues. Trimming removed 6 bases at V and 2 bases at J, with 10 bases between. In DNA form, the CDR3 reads TGCAGTGCGACGACAATTAACACCGGGGAGCTGTTTTTT. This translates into CSATTINTGELFF.

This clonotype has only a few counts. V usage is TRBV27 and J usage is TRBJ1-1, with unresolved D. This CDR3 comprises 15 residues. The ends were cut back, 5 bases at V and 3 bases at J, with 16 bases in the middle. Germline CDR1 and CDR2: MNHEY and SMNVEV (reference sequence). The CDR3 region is CASSNMMGLDTEAFF. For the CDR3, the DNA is TGTGCCAGCAGTAACATGATGGGGTTAGACACTGAAGCTTTCTTT.

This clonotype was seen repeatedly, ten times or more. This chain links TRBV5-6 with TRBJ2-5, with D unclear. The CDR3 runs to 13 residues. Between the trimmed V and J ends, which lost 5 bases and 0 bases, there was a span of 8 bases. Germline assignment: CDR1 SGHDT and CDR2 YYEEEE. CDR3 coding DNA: TGTGCCAGCAGACCTCAGAACCAAGAGACCCAGTACTTC. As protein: CASRPQNQETQYF.

In DNA form, the CDR3 reads TGCAGTGCTAATTTTCTAGCGGGGGCCTCCTACGAGCAGTACTTC. Its translation is CSANFLAGASYEQYF. The chain has TRBV20-1 and TRBJ2-7; 10 bases match TRBD2. J gave up 0 bases and V 4 bases, and 6 bases lay outside the gene matches. Germline-derived CDR1 and CDR2 are DFQATT and SNEGSKA (reference sequence). CDR3 length equals 15 residues.

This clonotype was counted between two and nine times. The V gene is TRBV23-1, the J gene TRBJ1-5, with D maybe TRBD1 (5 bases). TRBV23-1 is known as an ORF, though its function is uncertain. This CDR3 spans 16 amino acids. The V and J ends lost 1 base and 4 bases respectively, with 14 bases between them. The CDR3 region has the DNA TGCGCCAGCAGTCAATTTTTGCAGGGATGTAATCAGCCCCAGCATTTT. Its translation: CASSQFLQGCNQPQHF.

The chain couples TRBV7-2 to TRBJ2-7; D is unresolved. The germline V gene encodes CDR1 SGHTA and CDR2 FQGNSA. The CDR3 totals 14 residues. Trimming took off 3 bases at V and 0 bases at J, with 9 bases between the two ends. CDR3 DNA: TGTGCCAGCAGCTTCTGGGGTCCCTCCTACGAGCAGTACTTC. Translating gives CASSFWGPSYEQYF. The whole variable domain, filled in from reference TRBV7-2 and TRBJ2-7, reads GAGVSQSPSNKVTEKGKDVELRCDPISGHTALYWYRQSLGQGLEFLIYFQGNSAPDKSGLPSDRFSAERTGGSVSTLTIQRTQQEDSAVYLCASSFWGPSYEQYFGPGTRLTVT.

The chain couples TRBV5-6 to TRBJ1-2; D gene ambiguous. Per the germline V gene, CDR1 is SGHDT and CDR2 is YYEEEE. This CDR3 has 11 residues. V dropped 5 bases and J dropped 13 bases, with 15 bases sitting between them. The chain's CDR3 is CASSSSGLFTF. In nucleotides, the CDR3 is TGTGCCAGCAGTTCGTCTGGCCTCTTCACCTTC.

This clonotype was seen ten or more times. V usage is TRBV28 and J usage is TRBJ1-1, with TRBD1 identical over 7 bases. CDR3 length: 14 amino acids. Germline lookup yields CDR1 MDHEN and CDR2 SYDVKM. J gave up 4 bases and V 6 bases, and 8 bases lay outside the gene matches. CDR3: CASRYRGVVTEAFF. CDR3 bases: TGTGCCAGCAGGTACAGGGGTGTAGTCACTGAAGCTTTCTTT.